This T cell receptor (beta chain) was retrieved from a study of CD8+ T cells in alopecia areata. For the study at large: Oral tofacitinib (5 to 10 mg twice daily) was administered to treated patients. Study findings and constraints: Across lesional scalp, and particularly alopecia totalis/universalis, clonality surpassed that of normal scalp. Mice showed TCR sharing more clearly than patients did, possibly owing to HLA.

On this clone itself: Its antigen is still unknown.

RNA extraction was followed by reverse transcription into cDNA, which acted as the sequencing template. The protocol was immunoSEQ multiplex PCR, while the TCRdb copy is restricted to in-frame clones and leaves out a portion. This table holds more than 95,000 clones, 41% found once. Sorting from PBMCs produced CD4+ and CD8+ T cells. Trimming removed 3 bases from V and 3 bases from J, with 8 bases in between. Germline V gene data show CDR1 as LGHNA and CDR2 as YSLEER. This CDR3 comprises 13 residues. This clonotype was sampled from a human donor with alopecia areata. The specimen sequenced was CD4+ T cells sorted from blood. This sequence joins TRBV4-3 and TRBJ1-2, with D maybe TRBD1 (5 bases). The CDR3 protein is CASSHQGDYGYTF. For the CDR3, the DNA is TGCGCCAGCAGCCACCAGGGTGACTATGGCTACACCTTC.